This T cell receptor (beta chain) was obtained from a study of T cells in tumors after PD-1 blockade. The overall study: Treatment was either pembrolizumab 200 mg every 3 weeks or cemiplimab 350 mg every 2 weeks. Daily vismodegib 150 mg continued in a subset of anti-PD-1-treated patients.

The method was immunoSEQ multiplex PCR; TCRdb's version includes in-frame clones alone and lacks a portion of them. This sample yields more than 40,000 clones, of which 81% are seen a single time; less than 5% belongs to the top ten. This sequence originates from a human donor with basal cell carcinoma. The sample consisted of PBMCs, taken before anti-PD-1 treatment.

The CDR3 DNA reads TGTGCCAGCAGCCAAGATGGAGGGGGGCTAAAAGAGACCCAGTACTTC. Translating gives CASSQDGGGLKETQYF. V is TRBV3-1 (or the pseudogene TRBV3-2) and J is TRBJ2-5; either TRBD1 or TRBD2 may fit D (6 bases each). With 0 bases removed from V and 3 bases from J, the gap between germline ends came to 14 bases. Per the germline V gene, CDR1 is LGHDT and CDR2 is YNNKEL (reference sequence). This CDR3 is built from 16 residues.